This is a list of T cell receptor beta chains from one sample in a study of T cells after yellow fever vaccination. TCRdb re-called the 5' RACE reads through MiXCR, storing one row per CDR3 protein. The data contain a few hundred thousand distinct CDR3 sequences, roughly 4.8% of them singletons. Material: CD4+ T cells sorted from PBMCs, obtained on the day of the yellow fever booster vaccination. Receptor source: a man aged 18-30 years who received the YFV17D yellow fever vaccine. Each CDR3 is given with its conserved first and last residue. Each record gives: clone size, CDR3 length, J gene, D gene, V gene, CDR3 protein, CDR3 DNA. The D gene is left open where the match is weak. Clone size is not always given. Where it is, it says once, few, many or a class for expanded clones.

few,14,TRBJ1-6,TRBD1,TRBV6-5,CASSSWTGNSPLHF,TGTGCCAGCAGTTCCTGGACAGGAAATTCACCCCTCCACTTT
few,16,TRBJ1-2,.,TRBV28,CASSLAGHQKNYGYTF,TGTGCCAGCAGTTTGGCGGGACACCAAAAAAACTATGGCTACACCTTC
few,16,TRBJ2-3,.,TRBV9,CASSVVGSPSWDTQYF,TGTGCCAGCAGCGTAGTGGGCTCCCCCTCGTGGGATACGCAGTATTTT
few,14,TRBJ2-1,.,TRBV11-2,CASSSNRGYNEQFF,TGTGCCAGCAGCTCAAATCGGGGCTACAATGAGCAGTTCTTC
.,16,TRBJ1-5,.,TRBV28,CASSLLPGTDNQPQHF,TGTGCCAGCAGTTTATTGCCAGGGACGGACAATCAGCCCCAGCATTTT
.,14,TRBJ1-1,.,TRBV6-5,CASSYADTNTEAFF,TGTGCCAGCAGTTACGCCGACACGAACACTGAAGCTTTCTTT
few,13,TRBJ2-3,.,TRBV4-2,CASSPTGLGTQYF,TGTGCCAGCAGCCCCACAGGGTTAGGTACGCAGTATTTT
many,14,TRBJ1-1,.,TRBV7-2,CASSPELGTMRAFF,TGTGCCAGCAGCCCAGAACTGGGAACGATGAGAGCTTTCTTT
many,17,TRBJ1-4,TRBD1,TRBV5-1,CASSRSGQGVTNEKLFF,TGCGCCAGCAGCAGATCGGGACAGGGGGTGACTAATGAAAAACTGTTTTTT
.,14,TRBJ1-1,.,TRBV6-5,CASSYSDSYTEAFF,TGTGCCAGCAGTTACTCCGACAGTTACACTGAAGCTTTCTTT
few,13,TRBJ1-2,.,TRBV7-2,CASSLEFGYGYTF,TGTGCCAGCAGCTTAGAGTTCGGCTATGGCTACACCTTC
few,11,TRBJ2-5,.,TRBV7-9,CASSFMKTQYF,TGTGCCAGCAGCTTTATGAAGACCCAGTACTTC
few,16,TRBJ1-1,.,TRBV7-9,CASTPRSPAEYTEAFF,TGTGCCAGCACCCCCCGGAGTCCCGCGGAGTACACTGAAGCTTTCTTT
.,15,TRBJ2-7,.,TRBV6-5,CASSRQRVRDYEQYF,TGTGCCAGCAGTCGACAGCGGGTGAGGGACTACGAGCAGTACTTC
.,15,TRBJ2-1,.,TRBV28,CASSMAGGLYNEQFF,TGTGCCAGCAGTATGGCGGGCGGGTTATACAATGAGCAGTTCTTC
many,13,TRBJ2-3,.,TRBV6-2/TRBV6-3,CASRDWSLDTQYF,TGTGCCAGCAGGGATTGGAGTTTGGATACGCAGTATTTT
.,16,TRBJ1-2,.,TRBV4-3,CASSQGGAEPNYGYTF,TGCGCCAGCAGCCAAGGGGGGGCAGAACCTAACTATGGCTACACCTTC
many,13,TRBJ1-1,.,TRBV6-2/TRBV6-3,CASSQRLNTEAFF,TGTGCCAGCAGTCAGAGGTTGAACACTGAAGCTTTCTTT
many,12,TRBJ2-3,.,TRBV20-1,CSAGRLADTQYF,TGCAGTGCTGGTCGTTTAGCGGATACGCAGTATTTT
few,15,TRBJ2-2,TRBD2,TRBV12-3/TRBV12-4,CASNLAGEVPGELFF,TGTGCCAGCAATTTGGCGGGGGAGGTGCCCGGGGAGCTGTTTTTT
few,16,TRBJ1-2,.,TRBV4-3,CASSQERRTANYGYTF,TGCGCCAGCAGCCAAGAAAGGAGGACAGCCAACTATGGCTACACCTTC
.,16,TRBJ1-2,.,TRBV9,CASSLGGWRFDYGYTF,TGTGCCAGCTCCCTGGGAGGGTGGAGATTCGACTATGGCTACACCTTC
.,14,TRBJ2-2,.,TRBV2,CASHPGPNTGELFF,TGTGCCAGCCATCCGGGCCCGAACACCGGGGAGCTGTTTTTT
.,14,TRBJ2-3,.,TRBV15,CATSRDRAVDTQYF,TGTGCCACCAGCAGAGACAGGGCGGTAGATACGCAGTATTTT
.,14,TRBJ2-4,.,TRBV6-5,CATAWSGSKNIQYF,TGTGCCACCGCCTGGTCAGGGTCCAAAAACATTCAGTACTTC
few,14,TRBJ2-5,.,TRBV7-8,CASSSQVPQETQYF,TGTGCCAGCAGCTCCCAGGTGCCCCAAGAGACCCAGTACTTC
many,13,TRBJ2-7,TRBD2,TRBV6-1,CASAGTSSYEQYF,TGTGCCAGCGCTGGGACTAGCTCCTACGAGCAGTACTTC
many,17,TRBJ1-6,.,TRBV5-8,CASSFLEGGSYNSPLHF,TGTGCCAGCAGCTTTCTGGAGGGGGGCTCCTATAATTCACCCCTCCACTTT
.,13,TRBJ1-2,.,TRBV27,CASSRDRGVRYTF,TGTGCCAGCAGCCGAGACCGCGGGGTCCGCTACACCTTC
.,14,TRBJ2-1,.,TRBV6-6,CASSARERWNEQFF,TGTGCCAGCAGCGCCCGGGAGCGGTGGAATGAGCAGTTCTTC
few,16,TRBJ2-3,TRBD2,TRBV11-2,CASSLDRTSLTDTQYF,TGTGCCAGCAGCTTGGATAGGACTAGCCTCACAGATACGCAGTATTTT
.,12,TRBJ1-5,.,TRBV20-1,CSAREYGQPQHF,TGCAGTGCTAGAGAATATGGTCAGCCCCAGCATTTT
many,15,TRBJ1-1,.,TRBV25-1,CASSETGAGITEAFF,TGTGCCAGCAGTGAAACCGGGGCGGGTATCACTGAAGCTTTCTTT
many,16,TRBJ2-4,.,TRBV4-1,CASSQGQILAKNIQYF,TGCGCCAGCAGCCAGGGTCAGATCTTAGCCAAAAACATTCAGTACTTC
.,16,TRBJ2-7,.,TRBV18,CASSPPGGDNSYEQYF,TGTGCCAGCTCACCTCCCGGGGGCGACAACTCCTACGAGCAGTACTTC
many,15,TRBJ2-7,TRBD1,TRBV12-3/TRBV12-4,CASSFTGAGSYEQYF,TGTGCCAGCAGTTTCACAGGGGCAGGGTCCTACGAGCAGTACTTC
.,16,TRBJ1-1,.,TRBV11-2,CASSLVSGRGNTEAFF,TGTGCCAGCAGCTTAGTATCGGGCAGGGGGAACACTGAAGCTTTCTTT
few,14,TRBJ2-5,.,TRBV7-2,CASSARPGQETQYF,TGTGCCAGCAGCGCCCGACCAGGCCAAGAGACCCAGTACTTC
many,13,TRBJ1-4,.,TRBV12-3/TRBV12-4,CASSSLSAEKLFF,TGTGCCAGCAGTTCCCTCAGTGCTGAAAAACTGTTTTTT
.,19,TRBJ1-5,.,TRBV4-2,CASSQEIALGMYSNQPQHF,TGTGCCAGCAGCCAAGAAATCGCTTTAGGAATGTATAGCAATCAGCCCCAGCATTTT
few,13,TRBJ2-1,TRBD2,TRBV7-2,CASSLVWEGEQFF,TGTGCCAGCAGCTTAGTTTGGGAGGGCGAGCAGTTCTTC
.,14,TRBJ1-5,.,TRBV2,CASSGVNSNQPQHF,TGTGCCAGCAGTGGCGTTAATAGCAATCAGCCCCAGCATTTT
.,14,TRBJ1-5,.,TRBV12-3/TRBV12-4,CASSSRPRNQPQHF,TGTGCCAGCAGTTCTAGGCCCCGAAATCAGCCCCAGCATTTT
few,15,TRBJ1-4,TRBD1,TRBV12-3/TRBV12-4,CASRPATGVNEKLFF,TGTGCCAGCAGACCCGCAACAGGGGTCAATGAAAAACTGTTTTTT
many,13,TRBJ2-1,TRBD2,TRBV28,CASSYPGGRQRFF,TGTGCCAGCAGTTACCCGGGGGGGCGTCAACGGTTCTTC
many,10,TRBJ2-7,.,TRBV2,CASSDYEQYF,TGTGCCAGCAGTGACTACGAGCAGTACTTC
.,16,TRBJ2-5,TRBD2,TRBV4-3,CASSPVRGGDQETQYF,TGCGCCAGCAGCCCCGTACGGGGGGGGGATCAAGAGACCCAGTACTTC
.,16,TRBJ1-1,.,TRBV11-2,CASSFVGGRVGTEAFF,TGTGCCAGCAGCTTTGTGGGTGGCCGAGTGGGCACTGAAGCTTTCTTT
.,12,TRBJ1-1,.,TRBV2,CASIRAMPGAFF,TGTGCCTCGATCCGAGCGATGCCAGGAGCTTTCTTT
many,13,TRBJ1-5,.,TRBV7-2,CASSYRGNQPQHF,TGTGCCAGCAGCTACAGGGGCAATCAGCCCCAGCATTTT
many,16,TRBJ1-5,.,TRBV18,CASSETGMSGNQPQHF,TGTGCCAGCTCAGAAACCGGGATGTCGGGCAATCAGCCCCAGCATTTT
few,16,TRBJ2-1,.,TRBV20-1,CSARSSGISSYNEQFF,TGCAGTGCTAGATCGTCCGGGATCAGCTCCTACAATGAGCAGTTCTTC
few,14,TRBJ1-4,.,TRBV6-6,CASSYGGEDEKLFF,TGTGCCAGCAGTTACGGGGGGGAGGATGAAAAACTGTTTTTT
.,20,TRBJ1-1,.,TRBV7-9,CASSHIVIRQGSEVDTEAFF,TGTGCCAGCAGCCATATAGTCATCCGGCAGGGGAGTGAGGTGGACACTGAAGCTTTCTTT
.,15,TRBJ2-7,TRBD2,TRBV18,CASSPPGLAGTEQYF,TGTGCCAGCTCACCGCCGGGACTAGCGGGGACTGAGCAGTACTTC
.,17,TRBJ2-3,TRBD2,TRBV7-2,CASSRRLASGGSHTQYF,TGTGCCAGCAGCCGACGATTAGCTAGCGGGGGGTCACATACGCAGTATTTT
few,12,TRBJ1-5,.,TRBV5-8,CASSLEEQPQHF,TGTGCCAGCAGCTTGGAAGAGCAGCCCCAGCATTTT
few,15,TRBJ1-1,TRBD1,TRBV29-1,CSVERDRLMNTEAFF,TGCAGCGTTGAGAGGGACAGGTTAATGAACACTGAAGCTTTCTTT
many,13,TRBJ2-7,.,TRBV9,CASSVTDSYEQYF,TGTGCCAGCAGCGTAACAGACTCCTACGAGCAGTACTTC
.,17,TRBJ2-2,TRBD2,TRBV19,CASSRTSGVTGTGELFF,TGTGCCAGTAGCCGGACTAGCGGGGTCACGGGGACCGGGGAGCTGTTTTTT